This T cell receptor beta chain was identified during a study of T cell responses to AZD1222 COVID-19 vaccine. Some clones are missing from TCRdb's copy, which holds only in-frame ones; the method was immunoSEQ multiplex PCR. The sample records more than 75,000 clones, more than 70% being singletons. V lost 5 bases, J lost 8 bases, and 18 bases lay in between. The CDR3 is made up of 14 amino acids. In germline, CDR1 is LNHDA, CDR2 SQIVND (reference sequence). In the case of this clone: Antigen: not known.

Findings of the study overall: Donors in the cohort were predominantly white British and more often female, and clonal diversity was possibly underestimated. The CD4 TCRs associated with vaccination extended across spike and predominated at 160-218 and 743-854. No repertoire was sampled before or during the peak T cell response, only after it.

The sample consisted of peripheral blood, taken 28 days after the second AZD1222 dose. The receptor was derived from an adult who received the AZD1222 COVID-19 vaccine. The gene calls are TRBV19 and TRBJ1-1; D uncertain. Written as DNA, the CDR3 is TGTGCCAGTAGTTTTACGACCGGCTACATAGAAGCTTTCTTT. Translated: CASSFTTGYIEAFF.